This T cell receptor (beta chain) was identified in a study of blood T cells in healthy people across ages. Study conclusions and caveats: Roughly linear declines in TCR beta diversity per million T cells occurred with age.

In germline, CDR1 is MDHEN, CDR2 SYDVKM. CDR3 length: 13 residues. Trimming pared 4 bases from V and 2 bases from J, leaving 6 bases between. Combining a sample-barcoded 5' primer with a J-beta primer mix, a second PCR ran for about 6 to 11 cycles. All samples gave at least 2.5 million CDR3-containing paired-end reads. MiXCR, run by TCRdb on the 5' RACE reads, gives a single entry per CDR3 protein. The repertoire consists of 1.5 million or so distinct CDR3 sequences, with approximately 40% occurring once and the leading ten covering roughly 7.9%. About this clonotype itself: Its matching antigen is unknown.

J is TRBJ2-1 and V is TRBV28, with D possibly matching TRBD1 (6 bases). Source material: blood. This receptor was taken from a woman between 18 and 29 years old in good health. This CDR3 reads CASSYRAYNEQFF. The DNA for the CDR3 is TGTGCCAGCAGTTACAGGGCCTACAATGAGCAGTTCTTC.